This T cell receptor beta chain stems from a study of cytomegalovirus exposure and HLA in healthy donors. The PCR used 60 Vbeta and 13 Jbeta primers. TCRdb's copy holds only in-frame clones and misses some; the assay was immunoSEQ multiplex PCR. This table has 100,000 to 150,000 clones, around 75% appearing once. V lost 1 base to trimming and J lost 3 bases, with 9 bases between them. The CDR3 spans 14 residues. CDR1 and CDR2 from the germline V gene are SGHNT and YENEEA. The rearrangement links TRBV11-3 to TRBJ1-1, with a possible D match to TRBD1 (5 bases). This receptor was obtained from a woman aged 45-59 years in good health and CMV-seropositive. Sequenced sample: PBMCs. The CDR3, as DNA: TGTGCCAGCAGCTTAGTAGGGGCGGACACTGAAGCTTTCTTT. The encoded protein is CASSLVGADTEAFF.